This T cell receptor (beta chain) originates from a study of cytomegalovirus exposure and HLA in healthy donors (dated by TCRdb to 2016 to 2017). Study-wide context: According to a later analysis, one platform produced both the 120 validation repertoires and the 670 or so repertoires of the first cohort. The aim of the study was to test whether cataloging public T cell receptors could identify signatures of past pathogen exposure. In addition to the first cohort of 666 subjects, a separate validation cohort of approximately 130 different subjects was used. High-throughput TCR immunosequencing, statistical association of individual TCRs with disease status, and machine learning were combined to predict cytomegalovirus infection status. What the study reported, not specific to this receptor: Most TCR sequences were observed very rarely across donors, whereas some public TCRs were present in many individuals. In vitro tests confirmed that a few of the cytomegalovirus-associated TCR beta chains recognize cytomegalovirus antigens. According to the authors, the approach could potentially be generalized to other disease states and immunological phenotypes. The study listed 150 to 200 TCR beta chains as associated with cytomegalovirus. The classifier was reported to diagnose cytomegalovirus status with high specificity and sensitivity in both the original cohort and the validation cohort. The validation cohort had no HLA typing available for a later analysis, so co-occurrence within that cohort was assessed over all 120 or so repertoires. A later analysis found that TCRs clustered in the first cohort also tended to co-occur in the 130 or so validation repertoires, with more than 90% of cluster scores above 0.

The donors were included in the validation cohort of some 110 subjects, a group kept apart from the roughly 670-subject first cohort. Library preparation employed the immunoSEQ multiplex PCR assay. The authors processed their data as follows. To diagnose cytomegalovirus status from the catalog of TCR beta chain sequences, a statistical classification framework was built. Entries here come from immuneACCESS through TCRdb and include only in-frame sequences with V and J called. Some clones fail to appear in such tables; in the studies checked, an unresolved V gene covers under half of the shortfall, and the cause of the remainder is unknown. The V and J calls and clone size were taken over from that table, and D and trimming were inferred from the DNA. The sample table lists about 98,000 clones, roughly 85% of them with a count of one. Together, the top ten hold 3.5% to 5% of the sample. This clone is identified as medium-sized (0.01 to 0.1%). The clone's antigen remains unknown. Per-nucleotide qualities are absent, and no much larger clonotype sits a single base away.

Between the V and J ends, shortened by 4 bases and 6 bases respectively, the junction contains 10 bases. The CDR3 sequence holds 12 residues, the cysteine and phenylalanine included. Only the CDR3 region is kept as DNA, spanning 36 bases read in frame from base 1. CDR1 and CDR2 are drawn from the germline V gene: MNHEY, SVGAGI. This chain is built from TRBV6-5 and TRBJ2-7; TRBD2 is perhaps the D gene, given 5 matching bases. This sequence was found in a woman aged 30 to 39 in good health and CMV-seronegative. The sample taken for sequencing was PBMCs. The DNA sequence follows: TGTGCCAGCAGTTTGGACCGGGGCGAGCAGTACTTC. This sequence encodes CASSLDRGEQYF.